These 9 T cell receptor beta chains originate from one sample sequenced in a study of T-cell memory formation after mild COVID-19. TCRdb fed the 5' RACE reads into MiXCR, producing one record per CDR3 protein. The data show 280,000 or so distinct CDR3 sequences, roughly 18% seen once. The sample consisted of PBMCs or a T cell subset sorted from them (not recorded which). The receptors shown here come from a young man who had mild COVID-19 (a few samples of this study predate the infection). Cell type and time point are not known.

The chain joins TRBV7-6 to TRBJ2-1; TRBD2 matches at 11 bases. V trimming: 2 bases; J trimming: 2 bases; junction bases outside the gene matches: 5. CDR1 is SGHVS and CDR2 is FNYEAQ in the germline V gene. This CDR3 has 17 amino acids. The CDR3: CASSLRGTSGTYNEQFF. The DNA of the CDR3 is TGTGCCAGCAGCTTAAGAGGGACTAGCGGAACCTACAATGAGCAGTTCTTC.

The V call is TRBV6-2 or TRBV6-3, the J call TRBJ1-2, with D perhaps matching TRBD1 (5 bases). Germline values: CDR1 MNHEY, CDR2 SVGEGT. The CDR3 contains 12 residues. V lost 7 bases, J lost 8 bases, and 14 bases lay in between. CDR3 DNA sequence: TGTGCCAGCACCCCGGGGCTGCCCGGCTACACCTTC. This codes for CASTPGLPGYTF.

This clonotype was seen a few times. The CDR3 DNA reads as TGTGCCAGCAGCCAAGTGGGAAGTGGGGGCTCGACCGGGGAGCTGTTTTTT. Its translation: CASSQVGSGGSTGELFF. The chain recombines TRBV4-2 with TRBJ2-2, with D tentatively TRBD1 (6 bases). The CDR3 covers 17 residues. The germline CDR1 and CDR2 sequences are LGHNA and YNFKEQ. V was pared by 1 base and J by 5 bases, with 17 bases between.

This clonotype was detected only a few times. The chain couples TRBV10-3 to TRBJ2-7, with D possibly matching TRBD2 (7 bases). The CDR3 length is 15 residues. Looked up from germline, CDR1 is ENHRY and CDR2 is SYGVKD. Trimming left V 0 bases short and J 5 bases short, with 14 bases between. CDR3 amino acids: CAISESTGGGDEQYV. Here the CDR3 DNA reads TGTGCCATCAGTGAGTCGACGGGGGGCGGCGACGAGCAGTACGTC.

The V gene is TRBV6-2 or TRBV6-3, the J gene TRBJ2-7, with 8 bases fitting TRBD2. The V and J ends lost 6 bases and 6 bases, in that order; junction bases with no gene match: 4. The germline V gene has CDR1 MNHEY and CDR2 SVGEGT. This CDR3 spans 12 amino acids. The DNA for the CDR3 is TGTGCCAGCAGCCGGACTAGCCGCGAGCAGTACTTC. This sequence encodes CASSRTSREQYF.

V is TRBV3-1 and J is TRBJ2-1; 8 bases line up with TRBD2. The V gene's germline CDR1 is LGHDT and CDR2 YNNKEL (reference sequence). With V trimmed by 6 bases and J by 9 bases, 16 bases remained unmatched. The CDR3 covers 16 residues. The CDR3 region has the DNA TGTGCCAGCAGGCCCACGGAGCGGGGGACTTTAAGTGAGCAGTTCTTC. This codes for CASRPTERGTLSEQFF.

The chain links TRBV5-1 to TRBJ2-1; D is unresolved. The CDR3 loop spans 16 amino acids. The germline V and J ends were trimmed by 1 base and 1 base, with 12 bases remaining between them. Germline V gene lookup returns CDR1 SGHRS and CDR2 YFSETQ. CDR3 residues: CASSLSEMGSYNEQFF. DNA for the CDR3: TGCGCCAGCAGCTTGTCCGAAATGGGGTCCTACAATGAGCAGTTCTTC.

The table lists this clonotype with a few counts. The chain recombines TRBV28 with TRBJ2-7; the match to TRBD1 covers 7 bases. V lost 2 bases and J lost 8; bases outside the gene matches: 12. The germline gives CDR1 MDHEN, CDR2 SYDVKM. CDR3 length equals 15 residues. The CDR3: CASSLSSAGGDKQYV. Written as DNA, the CDR3 is TGTGCCAGCAGTTTAAGTTCTGCAGGGGGTGATAAGCAGTACGTC.

The chain combines TRBV4-3 with TRBJ2-3, with TRBD2 as a possible D gene (5 bases). Trimming left V 1 base short and J 2 bases short, with 13 bases between. Germline CDR1 reads LGHNA; CDR2 reads YSLEER. There are 16 residues in the CDR3. The CDR3 DNA reads as TGCGCCAGCAGCCAAGCCGACGGGGTGATCACAGATACGCAGTATTTT. Translated, it gives CASSQADGVITDTQYF.